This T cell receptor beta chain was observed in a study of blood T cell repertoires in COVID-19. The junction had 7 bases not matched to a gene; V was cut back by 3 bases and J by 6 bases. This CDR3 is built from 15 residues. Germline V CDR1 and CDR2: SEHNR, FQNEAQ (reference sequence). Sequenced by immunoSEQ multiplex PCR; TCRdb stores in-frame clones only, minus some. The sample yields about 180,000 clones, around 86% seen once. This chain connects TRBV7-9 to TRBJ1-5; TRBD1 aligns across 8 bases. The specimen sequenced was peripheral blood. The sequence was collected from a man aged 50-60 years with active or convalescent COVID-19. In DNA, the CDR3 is TGTGCCAGCAGCTTGGGGACAGGCTTATTTCAGCCCCAGCATTTT. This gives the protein CASSLGTGLFQPQHF.